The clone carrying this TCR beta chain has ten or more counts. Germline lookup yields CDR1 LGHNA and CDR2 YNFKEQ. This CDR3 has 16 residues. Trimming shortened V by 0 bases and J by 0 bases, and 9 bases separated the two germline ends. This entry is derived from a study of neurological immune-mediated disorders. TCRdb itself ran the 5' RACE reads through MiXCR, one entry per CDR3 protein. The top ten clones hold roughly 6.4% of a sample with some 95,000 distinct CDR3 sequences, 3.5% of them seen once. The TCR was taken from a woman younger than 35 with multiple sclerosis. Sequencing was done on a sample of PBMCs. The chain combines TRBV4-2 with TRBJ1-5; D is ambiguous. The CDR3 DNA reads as TGTGCCAGCAGCCAAGAGGATGGAGATAGCAATCAGCCCCAGCATTTT. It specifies CASSQEDGDSNQPQHF.